Only a few counts were recorded for the clone carrying this TCR beta chain. The antigen is undetermined. The entry originates in a study of T-cell reconstitution after alpha-beta-depleted transplantation in children. The TCRbeta library was prepared with unique molecular identifiers. TCRdb independently ran MiXCR on the PCR reads; one entry per CDR3 protein. This table holds approximately 250,000 distinct CDR3 sequences, about a quarter found once. The study's findings and limits: Approximately two months post-transplant, alpha-beta T cells reportedly originated from several hundred expanded graft clones. At day 60, the high TCRbeta diversity found in some patients originated from recipient T cells and thymic progenitors that had survived. T-cell counts and diversity at one year post-transplant came mainly from newly produced T cells.

Source: PBMCs, taken before TCRalphabeta/CD19-depleted stem cell transplant. This clonotype originated in a girl aged 2-10 years with Fanconi anemia, due to receive a stem cell transplant.

CDR3 region: CASSYDPVAGGSYNEQFF. CDR3 DNA sequence: TGTGCCAGCAGTTACGACCCCGTAGCGGGGGGAAGCTACAATGAGCAGTTCTTC. The chain is built from TRBV6-5 and TRBJ2-1, with 10 bases lining up with TRBD2. CDR1 and CDR2 from the germline V gene are MNHEY and SVGAGI. J lost 3 bases, V lost 2 bases, and 10 bases had no gene match. The CDR3 extends over 18 amino acids.